The T cell receptor (beta chain) under discussion was sequenced for a study of blood T cell repertoires in COVID-19 (dated by TCRdb to the early 2020s). As for the study more broadly: Samples from collaborators originated in the United States, Italy and Spain and spanned both the acute and convalescent phases of COVID-19. The prospective study material was composed of cDNA or gDNA derived from T cells, B-cell-depleted T cells, or PBMCs. The dataset comprised deeply sampled blood TCRbeta repertoires from subjects exposed to, actively infected with, or recovered from COVID-19. The repertoires were released in a freely available public database meant as a resource for research on the immune response to SARS-CoV-2. Samples were obtained from the ongoing ImmuneRACE study (first 160 participants) and from over 1,000 subjects provided by 6 global collaborators. A de-identified subject ID, COVID-19 status, age in years and sex were almost always included in the sample metadata. Where available, HLA class I and class II types were obtained from metadata supplied by the sample provider rather than from assay-based typing.

Concerning this clone: Its antigen is currently not known. One base away there is no much larger clone; base qualities are not given.

Summary of the overall study and its limitations: The amount of clinical and demographic metadata varied by source and participant and was provided uncurated.

TCRbeta CDR3 regions were amplified from genomic DNA by means of the immunoSEQ Assay, a bias-controlled multiplex PCR. The original methods were these. The number of nucleated cells in each sample was estimated by amplification of reference gene primers within the assay. To quantify the absolute abundance of each unique TCRbeta CDR3 rearrangement, sequence reads were collapsed and filtered. For each sample, productive Simpson clonality was calculated by taking the square root of Simpson's diversity index across productive rearrangements. The table comes from immuneACCESS by way of TCRdb, which keeps in-frame sequences with V and J called. Part of the clones is missing from these tables; in studies checked, under half for an unresolved V gene and the rest for unknown reasons. V and J calls and clone size follow that table, whereas D and trimming were derived from the DNA. In this sample the table shows 300,000 or so clones, more than 70% of which occur a single time. The ten largest clonotypes hold approximately 1.1% of the sample.

The collaborating institutions used their own protocols to collect whole blood in K2EDTA tubes. For TCRbeta analysis, collaborator samples were shipped as frozen whole blood, as isolated PBMCs, or as DNA extracted from either sample type. The germline V gene (reference sequence) gives CDR1 as MNHEY and CDR2 as SMNVEV. There are 15 amino acids in the CDR3, from cysteine to phenylalanine inclusive. Of the read, only the CDR3 DNA is kept; its 45 bases are in frame from base 1. V was cut back by 3 bases and J by 0 bases, leaving a gap of 11 bases between them. The origin of this receptor is a woman in her forties or fifties with acute or convalescent COVID-19. This receptor chain uses TRBV27 and TRBJ2-5, with the D gene call left open. The specimen sequenced was peripheral blood. The CDR3 loop reads CASSFLGEYQETQYF. DNA sequence: TGTGCCAGCAGTTTTTTAGGAGAGTACCAAGAGACCCAGTACTTC.